This T cell receptor (beta chain) was documented in a study of T cells after yellow fever vaccination. The CDR3 has 15 amino acids. V lost 1 base and J 5 bases, leaving 14 bases between the germline ends. CDR1 and CDR2 (germline): LGHNA, YNFKEQ. TCRdb reprocessed the 5' RACE reads with MiXCR, giving one entry per CDR3 protein. The sample shows approximately 610,000 distinct CDR3 sequences, around 17% of them seen only once. This chain uses TRBV4-2 with TRBJ2-5; unclear D gene. Sample: PBMCs, taken less than 6 days after the first yellow fever vaccination. The clonotype comes from a young man who received the YFV17D yellow fever vaccine. The CDR3, as DNA: TGTGCCAGCAGCCAAGTCGGCCAAGGTGTGGAGACCCAGTACTTC. The encoded protein is CASSQVGQGVETQYF.